These T cell receptor beta chains were read from a single sample in a study of blood T cells in healthy people across ages. MiXCR, run by TCRdb on the 5' RACE reads, gives a single entry per CDR3 protein. The table lists about 570,000 distinct CDR3 sequences, approximately 25% of them singletons. The sequencing sample was made of blood. These receptors all come from an older woman in good health. The CDR3 runs from the conserved cysteine through the conserved F or W. The order of the fields is clone size, J gene, V gene, CDR3 protein. Rows give clone size only sometimes, using once, few, many, or a class for an expanded clone.

few,TRBJ2-3,TRBV20-1,CSAALFEQYF
few,TRBJ1-1,TRBV16,CASSPTRGLDTEAFF
-,TRBJ2-7,TRBV7-2,CASSFRGGGEQYF
-,TRBJ2-1,TRBV20-1,CSAQDFFHNEQFF
-,TRBJ2-5,TRBV7-9,CASSLAKGLRETQYF
few,TRBJ2-2,TRBV27,CASSFRTGELFF
-,TRBJ1-1,TRBV5-1,CASTDHLNTEAFF
-,TRBJ2-7,TRBV7-9,CASTIAGSRSYEQYF
-,TRBJ1-2,TRBV4-3,CASSQERGNVGYTF
-,TRBJ2-7,TRBV20-1,CSARYRGLGYEQYF
few,TRBJ2-3,TRBV29-1,CSVGREGTDTQYF
few,TRBJ2-2,TRBV6-5,CASRGQGIGELFF
-,TRBJ2-4,TRBV12-3/TRBV12-4,CASSLAGEAAKNIQYF
-,TRBJ2-3,TRBV4-3,CASSQDGGAFTDTQYF
few,TRBJ2-4,TRBV9,CASSPGSTENIQYF
-,-,TRBV6-2/TRBV6-3,CASSEGALVWQFF
-,TRBJ1-4,TRBV18,CASSPNRGIEKLFF
few,TRBJ2-7,TRBV5-1,CASSLGGIYEQYF
few,TRBJ1-5,TRBV5-1,CASSLQPRDSNQPQHF
few,-,TRBV6-5,CASSYFGTGGTNEQFF
few,TRBJ1-3,TRBV7-2,CASSFNRAPGNTIYF
few,TRBJ2-7,TRBV12-3/TRBV12-4,CASSSDSEQYF
once,TRBJ2-5,TRBV11-2,CASSLFGEDRGKETQYF
-,TRBJ2-5,TRBV5-6,CASRLGPETQHF
-,TRBJ1-2,TRBV7-9,CASSLKGGGVYGYTF
few,TRBJ2-7,TRBV20-1,CSARWDRGEEQYF
few,TRBJ2-3,TRBV5-6,CASSNSGGLLSTDTQYF
few,TRBJ2-3,TRBV7-3,CASSLGLRGDTQYF
-,TRBJ1-2,TRBV4-1,CASSHRDRASHYGYTF
few,TRBJ2-5,TRBV9,CASSVGVIETQYF
-,TRBJ2-7,TRBV10-3,CAISEGSGVREQYF
-,TRBJ1-5,TRBV27,CASMGTSMNQPQHF
-,TRBJ1-2,TRBV21-1,CASSNRDSHGYTF
-,TRBJ1-3,TRBV11-2,CASDLSSSGNTIYF
few,TRBJ2-1,TRBV20-1,CSASKPAGGPYNEQFF
-,TRBJ2-5,TRBV13,CASSKLGGETQYF
-,TRBJ1-2,TRBV4-1,CASSQEGPGLEGGYTF
-,TRBJ1-2,TRBV7-2,CASSSEGLANYGYTF
-,TRBJ1-5,TRBV20-1,CSARGRVDSQPQHF
-,TRBJ2-7,TRBV6-1,CASSPQAGTGNAYEQYF
-,TRBJ2-7,TRBV12-3/TRBV12-4,CASSPLGLGEQYF
few,TRBJ2-4,TRBV7-8,CASSSPGQGLAKNIQYF
few,TRBJ2-1,TRBV20-1,CSAPKAGGLKFF
-,TRBJ2-7,TRBV29-1,CSVEGVSSYEQYF
few,TRBJ1-2,TRBV7-9,CASSLEIGGDYGYTF
-,TRBJ2-5,TRBV5-1,CASSLNVGLETQYF
many,TRBJ2-7,TRBV25-1,CASSASGYEQYF
-,TRBJ1-1,TRBV7-9,CASIPGREAFF
few,TRBJ2-1,TRBV30,CAWSVHGNEQFF
few,TRBJ2-7,TRBV20-1,CSAPRGGFYEQYF
few,TRBJ2-1,TRBV6-2/TRBV6-3,CASKLAGDYNEQFF
few,-,TRBV10-3,CAISESRVERNEQFF
few,TRBJ2-2,TRBV7-6,CASSLRLTGELFF